This passage covers 32 T cell receptor beta chains from one sample sequenced in a study of blood T cells in healthy people across ages. A second PCR of about 6 to 12 cycles used a sample-barcoded 5' primer and a J-beta primer mix. MiXCR was run by TCRdb on the 5' RACE reads, yielding one entry per CDR3 protein. This table holds about 1.6 million distinct CDR3 sequences, 34% found once. Sequencing was done on a sample of blood. Receptors originate from a young woman in good health.

This chain joins TRBV28 and TRBJ1-4; D gene unclear. CDR3 length: 15 residues. V shed 4 bases and J shed 5 bases, with 14 bases lying between them. CDR1 and CDR2 (germline): MDHEN, SYDVKM. In nucleotides, the CDR3 is TGTGCCAGCAGTTCCCGCGCCCGGACGAATGAAAAACTGTTTTTT. Protein sequence: CASSSRARTNEKLFF.

This chain uses TRBV9 with TRBJ2-3, with TRBD2 matching over 12 bases. V lost 0 bases and J lost 7; bases outside the gene matches: 6. The CDR3 runs to 16 residues. The germline CDR1 and CDR2 sequences are SGDLS and YYNGEE. CDR3 nucleotide sequence: TGTGCCAGCAGCGTAGGGACTAGCGGGGCTCCAAATACGCAGTATTTT. Translating gives CASSVGTSGAPNTQYF.

This clonotype was counted only a few times. The chain employs TRBV10-3 and TRBJ1-2, with 9 bases that match TRBD1. The CDR3 spans 13 residues. V lost 5 bases, J lost 6 bases, and 4 bases stayed unmatched. Germline V lookup: CDR1 ENHRY, CDR2 SYGVKD. In DNA, the CDR3 is TGTGCCATCAGTCCGGGACAGGGCGATGGCTACACCTTC. This codes for CAISPGQGDGYTF.

The chain joins TRBV12-3 or TRBV12-4 to TRBJ1-5, with D possibly TRBD1 on 6 matching bases. Trimming pared 6 bases from V and 10 bases from J, leaving 16 bases between. This CDR3 contains 13 residues. The CDR3 DNA follows: TGTGCCAGCAGCGAACGACAGGACCTCCCCCAGCATTTT. Its translation is CASSERQDLPQHF.

V usage is TRBV12-3 or TRBV12-4 and J usage is TRBJ2-3; D perhaps matches TRBD1 (7 bases). The CDR3 covers 16 residues. The V end was cut by 0 bases, the J end by 7 bases, with 17 bases between. The DNA of the CDR3 is TGTGCCAGCAGTTTAGCGGAGGGGGCCCTCAGGTATACGCAGTATTTT. It specifies CASSLAEGALRYTQYF.

The chain's CDR3 is CSAHGWQSTDTQYF. Written as DNA, the CDR3 is TGCAGTGCCCATGGATGGCAAAGCACAGATACGCAGTATTTT. The genes are TRBV20-1 and TRBJ2-3; unclear D gene. V was cut by 6 bases and J by 0 bases, with 13 bases left in between. The CDR3 has 14 residues. CDR1 is DFQATT, CDR2 SNEGSKA, per germline (reference sequence).

At least ten counts were recorded for this clonotype. The DNA of the CDR3 is TGCAGCTCTGGGGGGTTGGACAATGAGCAGTTCTTC. Its translation is CSSGGLDNEQFF. This rearrangement joins TRBV20-1 to TRBJ2-1; D is perhaps TRBD2 (6 bases). CDR1 and CDR2 (germline): DFQATT, SNEGSKA (reference sequence). The CDR3 has 12 residues.

This chain uses TRBV7-6 with TRBJ2-7, with 8 bases lining up with TRBD2. Looked up from germline, CDR1 is SGHVS and CDR2 is FNYEAQ. The V gene end was trimmed by 1 base and the J gene end by 7 bases; junction bases not matched to a gene: 3. This CDR3 region has 13 residues. The CDR3 here is CASSLGSSGEQYF. CDR3 in DNA: TGTGCCAGCAGCTTAGGGTCTAGCGGGGAGCAGTACTTC.

This chain uses TRBV4-1 with TRBJ1-2; D not certain. CDR1 is MGHRA, CDR2 YSYEKL, per germline. The CDR3 runs to 14 residues. V shed 2 bases and J shed 4 bases, with 11 bases lying between them. The CDR3 loop is CASSQLGLVYGYTF. CDR3 bases: TGCGCCAGCAGCCAACTCGGACTGGTCTATGGCTACACCTTC.

V usage is TRBV20-1 and J usage is TRBJ1-1; 9 positions agree with TRBD1. V lost 0 bases, J lost 3 bases, and 5 bases stayed unmatched. The germline gives CDR1 DFQATT, CDR2 SNEGSKA (reference sequence). The CDR3 runs 15 residues. The CDR3 DNA reads as TGCAGTGCTAGAGACCCGGGACAGGGCTACACTGAAGCTTTCTTT. It yields the protein CSARDPGQGYTEAFF.

This clonotype was counted only a few times. The J gene is TRBJ2-5, the V gene TRBV5-5; D is ambiguous. Trimming shortened V by 7 bases and J by 1 base, and 8 bases separated the two germline ends. Per the germline V gene, CDR1 is SGHKS and CDR2 is YYEKEE (reference sequence). CDR3 length: 12 amino acids. The CDR3 sequence is CASSNPQETQYF. In DNA, the CDR3 is TGTGCCAGCTCTAACCCCCAAGAGACCCAGTACTTC.

This clonotype was counted many times. CDR3 region: CSATPGRLRPSQFF. CDR3 DNA sequence: TGCAGTGCCACTCCGGGGAGACTACGGCCATCCCAGTTCTTC. The V gene is TRBV20-1, the J gene TRBJ2-1; D might be TRBD2 (5 bases). The CDR3 totals 14 residues. Germline V gene sequence: CDR1 DFQATT, CDR2 SNEGSKA (reference sequence). V lost 6 bases and J lost 13, with 25 bases in between.

The chain carries TRBV6-6 and TRBJ1-4; 7 positions agree with TRBD1. Per the germline V gene, CDR1 is MNHNY and CDR2 is SVGAGI (reference sequence). V lost 6 bases, J lost 8 bases, and 9 bases stayed unmatched. There are 14 residues in the CDR3. The CDR3 is CASRRDSGGEKLFF. CDR3 coding DNA: TGTGCCAGCAGGCGGGACAGTGGAGGAGAAAAACTGTTTTTT.

The chain has TRBV12-3 or TRBV12-4 and TRBJ1-5, with D tentatively TRBD1 (6 bases). The CDR3 covers 15 residues. V was cut by 6 bases and J by 0 bases, with 12 bases left in between. The CDR3 nucleotides read TGTGCCAGCAGCAACAGGGAGAGTAGCAATCAGCCCCAGCATTTT. Translation gives CASSNRESSNQPQHF.

The V gene is TRBV9, the J gene TRBJ2-3; the D is unclear. Germline V gene lookup returns CDR1 SGDLS and CDR2 YYNGEE. V was clipped by 0 bases and J by 6 bases, with 11 bases between them. CDR3 size: 14 residues. CDR3 bases: TGTGCCAGCAGCGTAGCATCCCTGACTGATACGCAGTATTTT. It specifies CASSVASLTDTQYF.

The rearrangement links TRBV20-1 to TRBJ2-5; D is perhaps TRBD1 (6 bases). Germline V gives CDR1 DFQATT, CDR2 SNEGSKA (reference sequence). The CDR3 has 17 amino acids. Trimming stripped 4 bases from V and 5 bases from J, with 26 bases between. The CDR3 nucleotides read TGCAGTGCTAATACAGGGTCCCGGCTTGAAACCGTGGAGACCCAGTACTTC. This sequence encodes CSANTGSRLETVETQYF.

V and J are TRBV6-5 and TRBJ1-6; 9 nucleotides match TRBD1. There are 14 residues in the CDR3. Germline V gene data show CDR1 as MNHEY and CDR2 as SVGAGI. V shed 6 bases, J shed 10 bases, and the junction held 7 bases outside the gene matches. Written as DNA, the CDR3 is TGTGCCAGCAGGGGGGGACAGGGCGACTCACCCCTCCACTTT. Amino acid sequence: CASRGGQGDSPLHF.

This clonotype was seen at least ten times. This chain connects TRBV12-3 or TRBV12-4 to TRBJ2-5; D not resolved. Trimming took 5 bases from V and 1 from J, leaving 11 bases between them. The CDR3 covers 14 residues. The CDR3 protein is CASSPPSLQETQYF. DNA of the CDR3: TGTGCCAGCAGTCCACCTTCCCTCCAAGAGACCCAGTACTTC.

The chain joins TRBV12-5 to TRBJ2-1; D is unclear. The CDR3 extends over 13 amino acids. Germline CDR1 LGHNT, CDR2 FRNRAP. The V end was cut by 1 base, the J end by 6 bases, with 7 bases between. DNA of the CDR3: TGTGCTAGTGGTTTGGCAGGTAGCAATGAGCAGTTCTTC. As protein: CASGLAGSNEQFF.

This clonotype was observed a handful of times. CDR3 sequence (DNA): TGCGCCAGCAGCCAAGAGTCCGGGAGTCAATTGGATACGCAGTATTTT. Translated: CASSQESGSQLDTQYF. J is TRBJ2-3 and V is TRBV4-1, with D perhaps matching TRBD2 (6 bases). V was trimmed by 0 bases and J by 6 bases, leaving 16 bases between them. Germline V gene lookup returns CDR1 MGHRA and CDR2 YSYEKL. This CDR3 is 16 amino acids long.

The J gene is TRBJ2-3, the V gene TRBV6-2 or TRBV6-3, with 11 bases that match TRBD2. Germline V gives CDR1 MNHEY, CDR2 SVGEGT. Trimming took 8 bases from V and 10 from J; bases not matched to a gene: 5. The CDR3 contains 12 residues. CDR3 region: CASATSGSSQYF. The CDR3 coding sequence is TGTGCCAGCGCCACTAGCGGGAGCTCGCAGTATTTT.

V usage is TRBV10-3 and J usage is TRBJ1-1; 7 bases fit TRBD1. The CDR3 is 14 residues long. The trim removed 4 bases at V and 3 bases at J, leaving 5 bases unmatched. Germline V gene lookup returns CDR1 ENHRY and CDR2 SYGVKD. CDR3 sequence (DNA): TGTGCCATCAGTGCAGACAGGGAGTACACTGAAGCTTTCTTT. This encodes CAISADREYTEAFF.

This rearrangement joins TRBV5-5 to TRBJ2-7; perhaps D is TRBD1 or TRBD2 (5 bases each). The germline V and J ends were trimmed by 9 bases and 4 bases, with 20 bases remaining between them. The CDR3 consists of 14 residues. The germline V gene has CDR1 SGHKS and CDR2 YYEKEE (reference sequence). CDR3 sequence: CATARDGIHYEQYF. The CDR3 DNA is TGTGCCACCGCCCGGGACGGAATCCATTACGAGCAGTACTTC.

The V and J genes are TRBV30 and TRBJ2-5, with D tentatively TRBD1 (6 bases). The length of the CDR3 is 16 residues. The V end lost 1 base, the J end lost 2 bases, and 17 bases lay between the germline ends. CDR1 GTSNPN and CDR2 SVGIG come from the germline V gene (reference sequence). The CDR3 DNA reads TGTGCCTGGAGTGATATGGGGCAGGGGTTGCAAGAGACCCAGTACTTC. Amino acid sequence: CAWSDMGQGLQETQYF.

Worth noting for this clonotype: One junction end disagrees with the germline gene, perhaps due to a read error. The gene calls are TRBV20-1 and TRBJ2-5, with TRBD2 as a possible D gene (6 bases). The CDR3 runs 12 residues. CDR1 is DFQATT, CDR2 SNEGSKA, per germline (reference sequence). The DNA of the CDR3 is TGCAGGGCTAGCCGTAGCGGAGAGACCCAGTACTTC. Protein product: CRASRSGETQYF.

The chain has TRBV13 and TRBJ2-5, with D tentatively TRBD1 or TRBD2 (5 bases each). The end of the DNA fits TRBJ2-7 better, so the J call may be wrong. Germline CDR1 and CDR2: PRHDT and FYEKMQ (reference sequence). The length of the CDR3 is 13 residues. The CDR3 nucleotides read TGTGCCAGCAGCGCCGGGACCGCCGCCGAGCAGTACTTC. Translating it yields CASSAGTAAEQYF.

V is TRBV18 and J is TRBJ1-1, with D perhaps matching TRBD1 (6 bases). Between the trimmed V and J ends, which lost 3 bases and 2 bases, there was a span of 16 bases. There are 16 residues in the CDR3. The V gene's germline CDR1 is KGHSH and CDR2 LQKENI. The CDR3 bases are TGTGCCAGCTCACCTCAGGGGACGATGGTCAACACTGAAGCTTTCTTT. Encoded protein: CASSPQGTMVNTEAFF.

This chain links TRBV28 with TRBJ2-4; D may be TRBD2 (6 bases). V lost 5 bases and J lost 15, with 17 bases in between. The CDR3 loop spans 12 amino acids. Germline V gene lookup returns CDR1 MDHEN and CDR2 SYDVKM. CDR3: CASSGLPGLMYF. CDR3 sequence (DNA): TGTGCCAGCAGTGGGCTACCGGGACTGATGTACTTC. The whole variable domain, filled in from reference TRBV28 and TRBJ2-4, reads DVKVTQSSRYLVKRTGEKVFLECVQDMDHENMFWYRQDPGLGLRLIYFSYDVKMKEKGDIPEGYSVSREKKERFSLILESASTNQTSMYLCASSGLPGLMYFGAGTRLSVL.

This clonotype was found a few times. CDR3 in amino acids: CASSSPAERGGTDTQYF. CDR3 nucleotide sequence: TGTGCCAGCAGCTCCCCGGCAGAGCGTGGGGGCACAGATACGCAGTATTTT. J is TRBJ2-3 and V is TRBV7-9; the D is unclear. The V end was cut by 4 bases, the J end by 1 base, with 18 bases between. This CDR3 region has 17 residues. Per the germline V gene, CDR1 is SEHNR and CDR2 is FQNEAQ (reference sequence).

This clonotype has a handful of counts. The V and J genes are TRBV7-6 and TRBJ2-5; TRBD1 might be the D (5 bases). The J call may be wrong; the DNA end is better matched by TRBJ2-7. The CDR3 covers 14 residues. CDR1 and CDR2 from the germline V gene are SGHVS and FNYEAQ. The CDR3 coding sequence is TGTGCCAGCAGCTTAGGGGGCCAGATATTCGAGCAGTACTTC. It yields the protein CASSLGGQIFEQYF.

The V and J genes are TRBV24-1 and TRBJ2-4; D may be TRBD2 (5 bases). The CDR3 sequence is 14 residues long. Trimming left V 7 bases short and J 8 bases short, with 17 bases between. CDR1 and CDR2 (germline): KGHDR, SFDVKD. CDR3 DNA sequence: TGTGCCACCAGCTCCCTTCGGCCGAGGGACATTCAGTACTTC. Its translation: CATSSLRPRDIQYF.

V and J are TRBV3-1 and TRBJ2-1; D call uncertain. Germline CDR1 is LGHDT and CDR2 is YNNKEL (reference sequence). The CDR3 has 15 residues. Trimming took off 5 bases at V and 7 bases at J, with 18 bases between the two ends. CDR3 residues: CASSLAPKEQNEQFF. In nucleotides, the CDR3 is TGTGCCAGCAGCTTGGCCCCAAAGGAACAGAATGAGCAGTTCTTC.